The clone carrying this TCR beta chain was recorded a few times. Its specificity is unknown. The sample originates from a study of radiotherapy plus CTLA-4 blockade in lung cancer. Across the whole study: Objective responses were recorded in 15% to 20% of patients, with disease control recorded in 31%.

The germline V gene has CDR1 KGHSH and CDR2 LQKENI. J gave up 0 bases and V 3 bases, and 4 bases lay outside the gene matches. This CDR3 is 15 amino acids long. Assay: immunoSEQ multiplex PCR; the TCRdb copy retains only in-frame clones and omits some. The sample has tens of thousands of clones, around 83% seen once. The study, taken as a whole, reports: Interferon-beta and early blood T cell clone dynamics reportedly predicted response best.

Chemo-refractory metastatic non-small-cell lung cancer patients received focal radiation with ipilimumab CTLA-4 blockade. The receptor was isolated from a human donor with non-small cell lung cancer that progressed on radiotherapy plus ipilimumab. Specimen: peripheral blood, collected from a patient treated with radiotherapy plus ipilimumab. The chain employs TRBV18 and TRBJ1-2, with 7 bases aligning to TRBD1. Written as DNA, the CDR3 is TGTGCCAGCTCACCTGGGACAGAAGCTAACTATGGCTACACCTTC. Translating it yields CASSPGTEANYGYTF.